This is a list of T cell receptor beta chains from one sample in a study of T cell repertoires in cytomegalovirus infection. TCRdb passed the reads through MiXCR, listing each CDR3 protein once. The sample contains about 830,000 distinct CDR3 sequences, around a third of which appear only once. The antigens of these receptors remain unknown. The sample here was cultured CD8+ T cells from PBMCs, taken from culture after CMV antigen stimulation. Source of these receptors: a human donor in good health (CMV status not recorded). Some clones in this sample may be carry-over from other donors' samples. Both conserved end residues are part of each CDR3. Each record gives: clone size, J gene, V gene, D gene, CDR3 protein, CDR3 DNA. A D gene is named only where the DNA matches it firmly. The size field is filled for only some rows; it gives once, few, many or a size class.

abundance: many; j_gene: TRBJ2-3; v_gene: TRBV12-3/TRBV12-4; d_gene: TRBD2; CDR3aa: CASSPSGGPDTQYF; CDR3nt: TGTGCCAGCAGCCCAAGCGGGGGGCCAGATACGCAGTATTTT
abundance: -; j_gene: TRBJ1-3; v_gene: TRBV9; d_gene: -; CDR3aa: CASSVSGATGNTIYF; CDR3nt: TGTGCCAGCAGCGTAAGCGGGGCGACTGGAAACACCATATATTTT
abundance: -; j_gene: TRBJ2-7; v_gene: TRBV4-2; d_gene: -; CDR3aa: CASSQEEQSRSYEQYF; CDR3nt: TGTGCCAGCAGCCAAGAAGAGCAAAGCAGATCCTACGAGCAGTACTTC
abundance: few; j_gene: TRBJ2-5; v_gene: TRBV6-2/TRBV6-3; d_gene: TRBD2; CDR3aa: CASSDPTSGQETQYF; CDR3nt: TGTGCCAGCAGTGATCCGACTAGCGGGCAAGAGACCCAGTACTTC
abundance: -; j_gene: TRBJ2-3; v_gene: TRBV7-6; d_gene: -; CDR3aa: CASSPDRKDTQYF; CDR3nt: TGTGCCAGCAGCCCCGACAGAAAAGATACGCAGTATTTT
abundance: -; j_gene: TRBJ2-2; v_gene: TRBV7-9; d_gene: TRBD2; CDR3aa: CASSLILAGGNTGELFF; CDR3nt: TGTGCCAGCAGCCTCATCCTAGCGGGGGGGAACACCGGGGAGCTGTTTTTT
abundance: few; j_gene: TRBJ1-5; v_gene: TRBV7-8; d_gene: -; CDR3aa: CASSLAWGPQPQHF; CDR3nt: TGTGCCAGCAGCTTAGCGTGGGGGCCCCAGCCCCAGCATTTT
abundance: few; j_gene: TRBJ2-6; v_gene: TRBV6-5; d_gene: -; CDR3aa: CASSYVRVGANVLTF; CDR3nt: TGTGCCAGCAGTTACGTAAGGGTAGGGGCCAACGTCCTGACTTTC
abundance: few; j_gene: TRBJ1-4; v_gene: TRBV4-1; d_gene: -; CDR3aa: CASSQETVEKLFF; CDR3nt: TGCGCCAGCAGCCAAGAGACGGTTGAAAAACTGTTTTTT
abundance: -; j_gene: TRBJ2-2; v_gene: TRBV15; d_gene: TRBD2; CDR3aa: CATIGTSGGPNTGELFF; CDR3nt: TGTGCCACCATCGGGACTAGCGGGGGGCCCAACACCGGGGAACTGTTTTTT